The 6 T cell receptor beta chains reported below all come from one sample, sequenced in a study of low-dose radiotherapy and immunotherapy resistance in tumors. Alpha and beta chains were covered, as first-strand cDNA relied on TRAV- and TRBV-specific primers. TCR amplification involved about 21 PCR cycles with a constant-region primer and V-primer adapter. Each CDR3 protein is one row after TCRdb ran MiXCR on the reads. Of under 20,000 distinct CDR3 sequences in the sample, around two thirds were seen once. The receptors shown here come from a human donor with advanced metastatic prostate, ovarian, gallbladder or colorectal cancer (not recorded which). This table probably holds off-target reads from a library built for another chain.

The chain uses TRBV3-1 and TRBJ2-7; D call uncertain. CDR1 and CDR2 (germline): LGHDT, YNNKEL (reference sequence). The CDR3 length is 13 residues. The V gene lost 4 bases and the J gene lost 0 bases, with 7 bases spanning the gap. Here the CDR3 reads CASSPRSSYEQYF. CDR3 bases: TGTGCCAGCAGCCCTAGGAGCTCCTACGAGCAGTACTTC.

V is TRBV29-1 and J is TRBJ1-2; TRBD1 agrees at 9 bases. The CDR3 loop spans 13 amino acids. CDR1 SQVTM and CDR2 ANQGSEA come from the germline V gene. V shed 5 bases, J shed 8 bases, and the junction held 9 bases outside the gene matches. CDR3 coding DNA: TGCAGCGTTACCACAGGGGGCGCCCTGGGCTACACCTTC. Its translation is CSVTTGGALGYTF.

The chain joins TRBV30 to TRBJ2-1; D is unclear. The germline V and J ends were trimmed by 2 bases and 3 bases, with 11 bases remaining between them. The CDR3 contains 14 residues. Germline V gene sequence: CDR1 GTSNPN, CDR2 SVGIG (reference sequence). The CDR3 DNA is TGTGCCTGGAGTATCCTAAGTGGCTACAATGAGCAGTTCTTC. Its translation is CAWSILSGYNEQFF.

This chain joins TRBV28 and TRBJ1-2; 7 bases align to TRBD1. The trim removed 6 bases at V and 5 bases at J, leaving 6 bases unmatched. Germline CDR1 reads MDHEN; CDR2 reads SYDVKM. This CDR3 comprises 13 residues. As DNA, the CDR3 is TGTGCCAGCAGAATACAGGGGAATTATGGCTACACCTTC. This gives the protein CASRIQGNYGYTF.

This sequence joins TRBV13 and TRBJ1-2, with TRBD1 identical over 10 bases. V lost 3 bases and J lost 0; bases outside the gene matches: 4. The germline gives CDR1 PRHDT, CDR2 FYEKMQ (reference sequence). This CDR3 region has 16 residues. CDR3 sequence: CASSFVGTGANYGYTF. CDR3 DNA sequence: TGTGCCAGCAGCTTTGTCGGGACAGGGGCTAACTATGGCTACACCTTC.

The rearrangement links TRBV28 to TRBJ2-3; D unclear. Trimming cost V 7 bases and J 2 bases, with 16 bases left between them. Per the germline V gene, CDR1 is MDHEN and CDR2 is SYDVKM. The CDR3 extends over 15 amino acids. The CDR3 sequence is CASTIGPAITDTQYF. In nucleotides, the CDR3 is TGTGCCAGCACCATTGGGCCGGCAATCACAGATACGCAGTATTTT.